Shown below are 27 T cell receptor beta chains from a single sample sequenced in a study of graft-versus-host responses after intestinal transplantation. The repertoire was sequenced with immunoSEQ multiplex PCR; TCRdb's copy has only in-frame clones and lacks some. The sample holds over 85,000 clones, about 94% seen once. Their antigen targets remain unknown. The starting material was unstimulated CD8+ T cells sorted from spleen or lymph node cells, obtained before intestinal transplant. Receptors originate from a human donor who received an intestinal transplant.

The V call is TRBV19, the J call TRBJ1-2; possibly TRBD1 for D (5 bases). There are 16 residues in the CDR3. Per germline, CDR1 LNHDA and CDR2 SQIVND (reference sequence). The V end was cut by 3 bases, the J end by 3 bases, with 17 bases between. CDR3 in amino acids: CASSIPGGALYYGYTF. In DNA form, the CDR3 reads TGTGCCAGTAGTATCCCGGGAGGGGCACTCTACTATGGCTACACCTTC.

The chain has TRBV6-6 and TRBJ2-7; 8 nucleotides align to TRBD2. The germline gives CDR1 MNHNY, CDR2 SVGAGI (reference sequence). This CDR3 has 14 amino acids. Trimming took 5 bases from V and 7 from J; bases not matched to a gene: 10. The CDR3 spells CASSPTGGRNEQYF. CDR3 coding DNA: TGTGCCAGCAGTCCTACGGGGGGGCGAAATGAGCAGTACTTC.

The chain combines TRBV4-1 with TRBJ2-3; 7 bases map to TRBD1. Per germline, CDR1 MGHRA and CDR2 YSYEKL. This CDR3 comprises 13 residues. V lost 5 bases to trimming and J lost 5 bases; unmatched junction nucleotides: 4. This chain's CDR3 is CASSWTGEDTQYF. CDR3 coding DNA: TGCGCCAGCAGCTGGACAGGAGAAGATACGCAGTATTTT.

CDR3 sequence reads: CASMSGRTDTQYF. DNA of the CDR3: TGTGCCAGCATGAGCGGGAGAACAGATACGCAGTATTTT. V is TRBV28 and J is TRBJ2-3, with TRBD2 identical over 8 bases. The CDR3 runs to 13 residues. The ends lost 7 bases at V and 3 bases at J; junction bases unmatched: 3. From germline, CDR1 is MDHEN and CDR2 SYDVKM.

The CDR3 sequence: CASSQDEQAMAGNTEAFF. The CDR3 DNA follows: TGCGCCAGCAGCCAAGATGAGCAGGCCATGGCGGGGAACACTGAAGCTTTCTTT. The chain is built from TRBV4-1 and TRBJ1-1; D is undetermined. The CDR3 runs 18 residues. Germline CDR1 MGHRA, CDR2 YSYEKL. V was clipped by 0 bases and J by 1 base, with 18 bases between them.

The chain links TRBV6-5 to TRBJ1-1; no clear D gene. Germline V CDR1 and CDR2: MNHEY, SVGAGI. V was clipped by 6 bases and J by 6 bases, with 8 bases between them. This CDR3 has 11 amino acids. The CDR3 here is CASSQGAEAFF. The CDR3 nucleotides are TGTGCCAGCAGCCAAGGAGCTGAAGCTTTCTTT.

This chain uses TRBV19 with TRBJ1-2; D is unresolved. Trimming shortened V by 7 bases and J by 6 bases, and 15 bases separated the two germline ends. Germline CDR1 is LNHDA and CDR2 is SQIVND (reference sequence). This CDR3 spans 13 amino acids. The CDR3 loop reads CASTSALYDGYTF. CDR3 coding DNA: TGTGCCAGTACCTCCGCCCTCTATGATGGCTACACCTTC. The full variable domain, with the rest looked up from reference TRBV19 and TRBJ1-2, is DGGITQSPKYLFRKEGQNVTLSCEQNLNHDAMYWYRQDPGQGLRLIYYSQIVNDFQKGDIAEGYSVSREKKESFPLTVTSAQKNPTAFYLCASTSALYDGYTFGSGTRLTVV.

This sequence joins TRBV4-1 and TRBJ2-1; D is unclear. From germline, CDR1 is MGHRA and CDR2 YSYEKL. Trimming left V 1 base short and J 8 bases short, with 6 bases between. CDR3 length: 12 residues. The CDR3 DNA reads as TGCGCCAGCAGCCAAGGGCACGATGAGCAGTTCTTC. Its translation: CASSQGHDEQFF.

This chain links TRBV12-5 with TRBJ2-1; 9 positions agree with TRBD2. The CDR3 loop spans 17 amino acids. The V gene end was trimmed by 0 bases and the J gene end by 7 bases; junction bases not matched to a gene: 10. Germline assignment: CDR1 LGHNT and CDR2 FRNRAP. CDR3 in amino acids: CASGLVLISGSENEQFF. CDR3 DNA sequence: TGTGCTAGTGGTTTGGTACTGATTAGCGGGAGCGAAAATGAGCAGTTCTTC.

The chain couples TRBV25-1 to TRBJ2-7; maybe TRBD1 (5 bases). Per germline, CDR1 MGHDK and CDR2 SYGVNS. V gave up 1 base and J gave up 3 bases, with 13 bases separating them. The length of the CDR3 is 15 residues. The CDR3, as DNA: TGTGCCAGCAGTGAATTGGCAGGGCAGTTCTACGAGCAGTACTTC. This encodes CASSELAGQFYEQYF.

The chain uses TRBV4-1 and TRBJ1-2; D not certain. Germline V gene sequence: CDR1 MGHRA, CDR2 YSYEKL. This CDR3 region has 16 residues. Trimming left V 0 bases short and J 3 bases short, with 14 bases between. The CDR3 region is CASSQDDVFGYYGYTF. DNA of the CDR3: TGCGCCAGCAGCCAAGACGACGTTTTCGGATACTATGGCTACACCTTC.

This clone was detected once. The chain is built from TRBV5-6 and TRBJ2-7; D uncertain. CDR3 length: 14 amino acids. The germline CDR1 and CDR2 sequences are SGHDT and YYEEEE. V was cut by 3 bases and J by 3 bases, with 13 bases left in between. Here the CDR3 reads CASSYQSKYYEQYF. CDR3 DNA sequence: TGTGCCAGCAGCTACCAGTCGAAATACTACGAGCAGTACTTC.

This chain connects TRBV5-8 to TRBJ2-7; 7 bases are a match to TRBD1. CDR1 SGHTS and CDR2 YDEGEE come from the germline V gene. The CDR3 is made up of 17 amino acids. V lost 4 bases, J lost 1 base, and 14 bases stayed unmatched. The chain's CDR3 is CASSQSRTGVLSYEQYF. In DNA, the CDR3 is TGTGCCAGCAGCCAGTCTCGGACAGGAGTCCTGTCCTACGAGCAGTACTTC. The complete variable domain, with remaining parts taken from reference TRBV5-8 and TRBJ2-7, reads EAGVTQSPTHLIKTRGQQATLRCSPISGHTSVYWYQQALGLGLQFLLWYDEGEERNRGNFPPRFSGRQFPNYSSELNVNALELEDSALYLCASSQSRTGVLSYEQYFGPGTRLTVT.

CDR3: CASSSPGRVGYEQYF. The CDR3 DNA sequence: TGTGCCAGCAGTTCTCCCGGCAGGGTTGGGTACGAGCAGTACTTC. The chain combines TRBV28 with TRBJ2-7, with a weak D call TRBD1 (5 bases). The V and J ends lost 4 bases and 4 bases respectively, with 17 bases between them. Germline-derived CDR1 and CDR2 are MDHEN and SYDVKM. The CDR3 covers 15 residues.

The genes are TRBV19 and TRBJ2-5; 9 bases are shared with TRBD1. This CDR3 is 15 amino acids long. CDR1 and CDR2 (germline): LNHDA, SQIVND (reference sequence). V was pared by 8 bases and J by 3 bases, with 10 bases of the junction left unmatched. CDR3 in amino acids: CASRTGVGPKETQYF. DNA of the CDR3: TGTGCCAGTCGGACAGGGGTAGGGCCTAAAGAGACCCAGTACTTC. The whole variable domain, remainder taken from reference TRBV19 and TRBJ2-5, is DGGITQSPKYLFRKEGQNVTLSCEQNLNHDAMYWYRQDPGQGLRLIYYSQIVNDFQKGDIAEGYSVSREKKESFPLTVTSAQKNPTAFYLCASRTGVGPKETQYFGPGTRLLVL.

Here the CDR3 DNA reads TGTGCCACGGCGGGGGATCGAGCTCAGCCCCAGCATTTT. Protein: CATAGDRAQPQHF. The chain recombines TRBV15 with TRBJ1-5; maybe TRBD1 (5 bases). The CDR3 totals 13 residues. V gave up 9 bases and J gave up 6 bases, with 15 bases separating them. Germline V CDR1 and CDR2: LNHNV, YYDKDF (reference sequence). The full variable domain, with the rest looked up from reference TRBV15 and TRBJ1-5, is DAMVIQNPRYQVTQFGKPVTLSCSQTLNHNVMYWYQQKSSQAPKLLFHYYDKDFNNEADTPDNFQSRRPNTSFCFLDIRSPGLGDTAMYLCATAGDRAQPQHFGDGTRLSIL.

The rearrangement joins TRBV9 to TRBJ1-6, with 8 bases matching TRBD1. The germline CDR1 and CDR2 sequences are SGDLS and YYNGEE. The CDR3 has 20 residues. The trim removed 4 bases at V and 0 bases at J, leaving 15 bases unmatched. CDR3 bases: TGTGCCAGCAGCTTCGCGGGAGGGACAGGTTCCCTCTCCTATAATTCACCCCTCCACTTT. Translating gives CASSFAGGTGSLSYNSPLHF.

The CDR3 region has the DNA TGTGCCAGCAAACGACAGGTTTCTCACACCGGGGAGCTGTTTTTT. Its translation: CASKRQVSHTGELFF. V and J are TRBV27 and TRBJ2-2; D might be TRBD1 (6 bases). Trimming shortened V by 7 bases and J by 3 bases, and 15 bases separated the two germline ends. The CDR3 contains 15 residues. Germline V gene sequence: CDR1 MNHEY, CDR2 SMNVEV (reference sequence).

The V call is TRBV27, the J call TRBJ1-2; TRBD1 might be the D (6 bases). Trimming pared 5 bases from V and 8 bases from J, leaving 18 bases between. CDR1 and CDR2 (germline): MNHEY, SMNVEV (reference sequence). The CDR3 loop spans 14 amino acids. In DNA form, the CDR3 reads TGTGCCAGCAGTCCATCTACAGGGTTGGGCGGCTACACCTTC. It translates to CASSPSTGLGGYTF.

The chain joins TRBV21-1 to TRBJ2-3; the DNA was not used to check the table's D call, TRBD2. TRBV21-1 is listed as a pseudogene. The CDR3 consists of 17 residues. The CDR3 bases are TGTGCCAGCAGCAAAGGGGGGCTAGCGGGAACCACAGATACGCAGTATTTT. Protein sequence: CASSKGGLAGTTDTQYF.

CDR3 DNA: TGTGCCAGCAGGTCGGGGGACCCCTACGAGCAGTACTTC. Translating it yields CASRSGDPYEQYF. This chain joins TRBV9 and TRBJ2-7, with TRBD2 as a possible D gene (6 bases). This CDR3 spans 13 amino acids. V was trimmed by 5 bases and J by 2 bases, leaving 11 bases between them. From germline, CDR1 is SGDLS and CDR2 YYNGEE.

This clone was detected once. The chain combines TRBV9 with TRBJ2-2; 9 nucleotides align to TRBD1. The CDR3 spans 15 residues. Germline V CDR1 and CDR2: SGDLS, YYNGEE. The V and J ends lost 4 bases and 6 bases, in that order; junction bases with no gene match: 7. CDR3 sequence: CASSLTGGKAGELFF. The CDR3, as DNA: TGTGCCAGCAGCCTTACAGGGGGCAAGGCCGGGGAGCTGTTTTTT.

This clone was seen once. The chain couples TRBV5-4 to TRBJ2-1; D gene uncertain. The length of the CDR3 is 13 residues. Germline loops: CDR1 SGHNT, CDR2 YYREEE (reference sequence). Trimming pared 0 bases from V and 4 bases from J, leaving 5 bases between. CDR3 nucleotide sequence: TGTGCCAGCAGCTTGGAACTTTACAATGAGCAGTTCTTC. Translation gives CASSLELYNEQFF.

V gene TRBV6-5 combines with J gene TRBJ1-2; TRBD1 might be the D (5 bases). This CDR3 comprises 12 residues. Trimming removed 0 bases from V and 8 bases from J, with 7 bases in between. Germline CDR1 MNHEY, CDR2 SVGAGI. The DNA for the CDR3 is TGTGCCAGCAGTTACTCGGGGGGGGGCTACACCTTC. Translation: CASSYSGGGYTF.

The chain has TRBV5-1 and TRBJ1-3; tentatively, D is TRBD1 (6 bases). Germline V gene data show CDR1 as SGHRS and CDR2 as YFSETQ. The CDR3 length is 14 residues. V gave up 2 bases and J gave up 4 bases, with 10 bases separating them. Here the CDR3 reads CASSFSGEGNTIYF. DNA of the CDR3: TGCGCCAGCAGCTTCTCAGGGGAGGGAAACACCATATATTTT.

The CDR3 region has the DNA TGTGCCAGCAGCCCCGGGACTAGCAGCCCCTACGAGCAGTACTTC. It specifies CASSPGTSSPYEQYF. The rearrangement joins TRBV7-6 to TRBJ2-7; 9 nucleotides agree with TRBD2. This CDR3 has 15 residues. CDR1 SGHVS and CDR2 FNYEAQ come from the germline V gene. Losses at the gene ends were 5 bases for V and 2 bases for J; bases not matched to a gene: 7.

This clone came up once. This chain uses TRBV11-2 with TRBJ1-1, with a weak D call TRBD1 (5 bases). This CDR3 region has 13 residues. The ends were cut back, 1 base at V and 7 bases at J, with 10 bases in the middle. Germline V gene lookup returns CDR1 SGHAT and CDR2 FQNNGV. CDR3 nucleotide sequence: TGTGCCAGCAGCTTAGGGGGGGGTGTTGAAGCTTTCTTT. It codes for CASSLGGGVEAFF.